This TCR beta chain is drawn from a study of T cell responses to AZD1222 COVID-19 vaccine. Points from the study as a whole: Samples come after the peak T cell response, not at day 14.

V was clipped by 1 base and J by 12 bases, with 12 bases between them. Germline CDR1 MNHEY, CDR2 SMNVEV (reference sequence). This CDR3 is 13 amino acids long. On this clone: The antigen is unknown.

Profiling relied on immunoSEQ multiplex PCR, and the TCRdb table lists in-frame clones only, not all of them. This sample carries under 60,000 clones, roughly four fifths of them seen once, and the ten largest clones take roughly 10%. The input for sequencing was peripheral blood, taken on day 0 of AZD1222 vaccination. J is TRBJ1-4 and V is TRBV27, with a weak D call TRBD1 (5 bases). The source of this sequence is an adult in good health. The chain's CDR3 is CASSLYRGTELFF. CDR3 sequence (DNA): TGTGCCAGCAGTTTATATAGGGGAACGGAACTGTTTTTT.